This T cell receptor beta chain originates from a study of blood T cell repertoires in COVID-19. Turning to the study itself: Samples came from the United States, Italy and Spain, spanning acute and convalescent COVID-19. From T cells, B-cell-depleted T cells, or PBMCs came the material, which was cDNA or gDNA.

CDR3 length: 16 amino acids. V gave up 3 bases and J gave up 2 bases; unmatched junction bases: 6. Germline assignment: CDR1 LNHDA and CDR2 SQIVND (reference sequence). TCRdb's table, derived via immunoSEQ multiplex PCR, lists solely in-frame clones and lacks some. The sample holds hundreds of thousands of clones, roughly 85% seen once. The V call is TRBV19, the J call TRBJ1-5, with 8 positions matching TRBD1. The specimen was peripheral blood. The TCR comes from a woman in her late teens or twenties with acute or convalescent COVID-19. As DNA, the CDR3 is TGTGCCAGTAGTATTTATGAACAGGGGGGCAATCAGCCCCAGCATTTT. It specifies CASSIYEQGGNQPQHF.